A selection of T cell receptor beta chains follows, all from one sample in a study of T cells in Graves' hyperthyroidism and ophthalmopathy. Using its own MiXCR run on the multiplex PCR reads, TCRdb lists one record per CDR3 protein. This sample has approximately 610,000 distinct CDR3 sequences; roughly 15% occur once, and the top ten carry around 4.5%. Sequencing was performed on blood. Receptors were obtained from a middle-aged woman with Graves' ophthalmopathy. Both conserved end residues are part of each CDR3. The D gene is left open where the match is weak. Where a row states a size, it is once, few, many or the class of an expanded clone; other rows omit it.

d_call: -
clone_size: many
j_call: TRBJ2-5
v_call: TRBV3-1
cdr3_aa: CASSPGPETQYF
cdr3_nt: TGTGCCAGCAGCCCCGGCCCCGAGACCCAGTACTTC

d_call: -
clone_size: -
j_call: TRBJ2-7
v_call: TRBV6-1
cdr3_aa: CASSEAGQIHEQYF
cdr3_nt: TGTGCCAGCAGTGAAGCGGGACAAATACACGAGCAGTACTTC

d_call: -
clone_size: many
j_call: TRBJ1-5
v_call: TRBV7-2
cdr3_aa: CASSATGTSAQHF
cdr3_nt: TGTGCCAGCAGCGCGACCGGGACGTCAGCCCAGCATTTT

d_call: TRBD1
clone_size: few
j_call: TRBJ2-4
v_call: TRBV28
cdr3_aa: CASNEGQLKNIQYF
cdr3_nt: TGTGCCAGCAACGAGGGACAGCTCAAAAACATTCAGTACTTC

d_call: -
clone_size: many
j_call: TRBJ2-7
v_call: TRBV11-2
cdr3_aa: CASSLFLGARDSYEQYF
cdr3_nt: TGTGCCAGCAGCTTATTTCTCGGGGCCAGGGATTCCTACGAGCAGTACTTC

d_call: TRBD2
clone_size: -
j_call: TRBJ2-7
v_call: TRBV7-9
cdr3_aa: CASSVEREWSHEQYF
cdr3_nt: TGTGCCAGCAGTGTGGAGCGGGAGTGGTCCCACGAGCAGTACTTC

d_call: -
clone_size: many
j_call: TRBJ2-2
v_call: TRBV28
cdr3_aa: CASSLLGDTGELFF
cdr3_nt: TGTGCCAGCAGTTTACTGGGAGACACCGGGGAGCTGTTTTTT

d_call: -
clone_size: many
j_call: TRBJ1-2
v_call: TRBV9
cdr3_aa: CASSGHGASDGYTF
cdr3_nt: TGTGCCAGCAGCGGTCACGGGGCGAGCGATGGCTACACCTTC

d_call: -
clone_size: many
j_call: TRBJ2-5
v_call: TRBV14
cdr3_aa: CASSHRALRETQYF
cdr3_nt: TGTGCCAGCAGCCACCGGGCCCTCCGAGAGACCCAGTACTTC

d_call: -
clone_size: many
j_call: TRBJ1-2
v_call: TRBV4-1
cdr3_aa: CASSQEGETYGYTF
cdr3_nt: TGCGCCAGCAGCCAAGAAGGCGAAACCTATGGCTACACCTTC

d_call: -
clone_size: -
j_call: TRBJ2-7
v_call: TRBV11-2
cdr3_aa: CASSLTGPRFSEQYF
cdr3_nt: TGTGCCAGCAGCCTCACAGGTCCGCGGTTTTCCGAGCAGTACTTC

d_call: -
clone_size: many
j_call: TRBJ1-2
v_call: TRBV28
cdr3_aa: CASSVTFGGYTF
cdr3_nt: TGTGCCAGCAGTGTAACGTTCGGAGGCTACACCTTC

d_call: -
clone_size: many
j_call: TRBJ1-2
v_call: TRBV15
cdr3_aa: CATSRAGWTGYTF
cdr3_nt: TGTGCCACCAGCAGAGCCGGGTGGACTGGCTACACCTTC

d_call: -
clone_size: many
j_call: TRBJ2-5
v_call: TRBV7-2
cdr3_aa: CASSLRVGEETQYF
cdr3_nt: TGTGCCAGCAGCTTACGAGTTGGGGAGGAGACCCAGTACTTC

d_call: TRBD2
clone_size: -
j_call: TRBJ2-7
v_call: TRBV27
cdr3_aa: CASSLSWLAGVREQYF
cdr3_nt: TGTGCCAGCAGTTTATCGTGGCTAGCGGGAGTACGCGAGCAGTACTTC

d_call: -
clone_size: many
j_call: TRBJ1-1
v_call: TRBV11-3
cdr3_aa: CASSSGRLGTEAFF
cdr3_nt: TGTGCCAGCAGCTCCGGACGCCTGGGCACTGAAGCTTTCTTT

d_call: -
clone_size: many
j_call: TRBJ1-2
v_call: TRBV27
cdr3_aa: CASSFYRGEGYTF
cdr3_nt: TGTGCCAGCAGTTTCTATCGGGGGGAAGGCTACACCTTC

d_call: TRBD2
clone_size: few
j_call: TRBJ2-7
v_call: TRBV6-1
cdr3_aa: CASYRGDSYEQYF
cdr3_nt: TGTGCCAGCTATCGGGGGGATTCCTACGAGCAGTACTTC

d_call: -
clone_size: -
j_call: TRBJ2-7
v_call: TRBV5-1
cdr3_aa: CASSLLGTQTYEQYF
cdr3_nt: TGCGCCAGCAGCTTGTTAGGGACTCAAACCTACGAGCAGTACTTC

d_call: -
clone_size: many
j_call: TRBJ2-7
v_call: TRBV6-2/TRBV6-3
cdr3_aa: CAGRRDGSYEQYF
cdr3_nt: TGTGCCGGACGCCGGGACGGATCCTACGAGCAGTACTTC

d_call: -
clone_size: -
j_call: TRBJ2-7
v_call: TRBV6-1
cdr3_aa: CASSDLPKSYEQYF
cdr3_nt: TGTGCCAGCAGCGATCTCCCAAAATCCTACGAGCAGTACTTC

d_call: TRBD1
clone_size: few
j_call: TRBJ2-5
v_call: TRBV4-1
cdr3_aa: CASGGQIQETQYF
cdr3_nt: TGCGCCAGCGGGGGACAGATTCAAGAGACCCAGTACTTC

d_call: -
clone_size: few
j_call: TRBJ2-7
v_call: TRBV20-1
cdr3_aa: CSARDHRAPSSYEQYF
cdr3_nt: TGCAGTGCTAGAGATCACAGGGCCCCGAGCTCCTACGAGCAGTACTTC

d_call: TRBD1
clone_size: many
j_call: TRBJ2-7
v_call: TRBV27
cdr3_aa: CASSRWDRTGEQYF
cdr3_nt: TGTGCCAGCAGTCGGTGGGACAGGACCGGGGAGCAGTACTTC

d_call: TRBD2
clone_size: many
j_call: TRBJ2-1
v_call: TRBV15
cdr3_aa: CATSPGTSGSSYNEQFF
cdr3_nt: TGTGCCACCAGCCCCGGGACTAGCGGGAGCTCCTACAATGAGCAGTTCTTC